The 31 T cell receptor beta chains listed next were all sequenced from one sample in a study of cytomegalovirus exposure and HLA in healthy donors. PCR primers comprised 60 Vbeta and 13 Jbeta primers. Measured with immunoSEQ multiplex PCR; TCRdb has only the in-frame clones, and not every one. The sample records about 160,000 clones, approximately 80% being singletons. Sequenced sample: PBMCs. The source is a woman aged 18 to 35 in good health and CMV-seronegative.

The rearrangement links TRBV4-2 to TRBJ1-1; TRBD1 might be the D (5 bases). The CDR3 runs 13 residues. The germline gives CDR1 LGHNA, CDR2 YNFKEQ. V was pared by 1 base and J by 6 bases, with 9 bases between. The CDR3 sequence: CASSQAQGSEAFF. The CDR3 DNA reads TGTGCCAGCAGCCAAGCGCAGGGTTCTGAAGCTTTCTTT.

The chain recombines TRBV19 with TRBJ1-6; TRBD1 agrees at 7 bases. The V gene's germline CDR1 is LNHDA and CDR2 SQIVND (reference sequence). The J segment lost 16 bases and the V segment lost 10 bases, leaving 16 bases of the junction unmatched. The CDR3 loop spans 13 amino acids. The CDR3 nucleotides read TGTGCCACCGCGGACAGGAGGTTGATCGGTCTCCACTTT. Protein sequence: CATADRRLIGLHF.

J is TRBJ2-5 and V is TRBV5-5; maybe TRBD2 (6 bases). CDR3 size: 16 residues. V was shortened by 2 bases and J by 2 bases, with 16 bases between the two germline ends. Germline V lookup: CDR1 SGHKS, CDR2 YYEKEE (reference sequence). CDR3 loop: CASSLAAGTLQETQYF. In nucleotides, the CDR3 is TGTGCCAGCAGCTTAGCAGCCGGGACTTTACAAGAGACCCAGTACTTC.

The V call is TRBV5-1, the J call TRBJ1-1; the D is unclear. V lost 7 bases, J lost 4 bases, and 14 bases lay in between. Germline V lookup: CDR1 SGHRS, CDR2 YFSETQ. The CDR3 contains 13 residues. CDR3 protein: CASLRNPGTEAFF. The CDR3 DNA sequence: TGCGCCAGCCTTAGAAACCCGGGCACTGAAGCTTTCTTT. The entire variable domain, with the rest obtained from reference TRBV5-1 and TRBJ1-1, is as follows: KAGVTQTPRYLIKTRGQQVTLSCSPISGHRSVSWYQQTPGQGLQFLFEYFSETQRNKGNFPGRFSGRQFSNSRSEMNVSTLELGDSALYLCASLRNPGTEAFFGQGTRLTVV.

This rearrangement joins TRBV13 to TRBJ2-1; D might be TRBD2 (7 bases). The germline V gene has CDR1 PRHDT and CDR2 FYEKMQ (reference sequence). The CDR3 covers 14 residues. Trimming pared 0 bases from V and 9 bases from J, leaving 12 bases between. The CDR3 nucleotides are TGTGCCAGCAGCTTAGGAGGGGGGGCAGGTGAGCAGTTCTTC. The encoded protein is CASSLGGGAGEQFF.

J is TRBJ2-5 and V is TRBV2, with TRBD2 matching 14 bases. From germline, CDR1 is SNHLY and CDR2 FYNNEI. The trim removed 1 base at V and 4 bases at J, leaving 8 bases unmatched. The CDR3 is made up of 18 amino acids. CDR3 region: CASSEGEMGLAGAETQYF. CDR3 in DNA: TGTGCCAGCAGTGAAGGAGAAATGGGACTAGCGGGAGCAGAGACCCAGTACTTC.

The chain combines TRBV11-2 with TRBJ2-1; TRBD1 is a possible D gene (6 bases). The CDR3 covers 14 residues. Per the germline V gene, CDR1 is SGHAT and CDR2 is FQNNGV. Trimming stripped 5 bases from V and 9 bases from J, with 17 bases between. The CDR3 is CASSQAWGRSEQFF. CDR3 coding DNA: TGTGCCAGCAGCCAGGCATGGGGGCGGAGTGAGCAGTTCTTC. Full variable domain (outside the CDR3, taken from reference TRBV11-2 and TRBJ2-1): EAGVAQSPRYKIIEKRQSVAFWCNPISGHATLYWYQQILGQGPKLLIQFQNNGVVDDSQLPKDRFSAERLKGVDSTLKIQPAKLEDSAVYLCASSQAWGRSEQFFGPGTRLTVL.

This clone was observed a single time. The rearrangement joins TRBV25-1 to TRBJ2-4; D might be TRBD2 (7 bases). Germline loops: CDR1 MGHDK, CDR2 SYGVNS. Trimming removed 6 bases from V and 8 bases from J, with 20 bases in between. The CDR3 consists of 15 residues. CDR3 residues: CASSRWGGPRDIQYF. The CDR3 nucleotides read TGTGCCAGCAGCCGGTGGGGGGGGCCGCGGGACATTCAGTACTTC.

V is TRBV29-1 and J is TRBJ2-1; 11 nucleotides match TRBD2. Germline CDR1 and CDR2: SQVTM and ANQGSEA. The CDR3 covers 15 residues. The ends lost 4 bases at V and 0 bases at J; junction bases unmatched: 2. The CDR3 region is CSVASGRFSYNEQFF. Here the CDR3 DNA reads TGCAGCGTTGCTAGCGGGAGGTTCTCCTACAATGAGCAGTTCTTC.

The CDR3 loop is CASSWGQGRIWNTEAFF. The CDR3 DNA reads as TGTGCCAGCAGTTGGGGACAGGGACGGATCTGGAACACTGAAGCTTTCTTT. V is TRBV7-9 and J is TRBJ1-1; TRBD1 matches at 9 bases. V was pared by 6 bases and J by 1 base, with 12 bases of the junction left unmatched. From germline, CDR1 is SEHNR and CDR2 FQNEAQ (reference sequence). The CDR3 is 17 residues long.

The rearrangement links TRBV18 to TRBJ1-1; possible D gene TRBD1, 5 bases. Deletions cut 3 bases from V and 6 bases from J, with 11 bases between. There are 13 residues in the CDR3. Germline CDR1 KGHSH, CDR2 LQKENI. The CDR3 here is CASSPPGASEAFF. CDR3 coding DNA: TGTGCCAGCTCACCTCCTGGGGCCTCTGAAGCTTTCTTT.

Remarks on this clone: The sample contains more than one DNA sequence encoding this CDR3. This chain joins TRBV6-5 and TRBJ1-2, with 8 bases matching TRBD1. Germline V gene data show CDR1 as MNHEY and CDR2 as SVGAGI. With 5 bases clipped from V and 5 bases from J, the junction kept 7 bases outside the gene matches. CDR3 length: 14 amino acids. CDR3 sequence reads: CASSTRGRGYGYTF. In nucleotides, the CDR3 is TGTGCCAGCAGTACCAGGGGGCGAGGGTATGGCTACACCTTC.

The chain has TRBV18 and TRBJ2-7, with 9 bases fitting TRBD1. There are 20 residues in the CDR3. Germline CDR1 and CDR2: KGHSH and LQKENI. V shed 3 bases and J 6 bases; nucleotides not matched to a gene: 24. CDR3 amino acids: CASSPGGQGGGTGLLGEQYF. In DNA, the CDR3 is TGTGCCAGCTCACCGGGGGGACAGGGAGGAGGGACGGGCCTCCTCGGCGAGCAGTACTTC.

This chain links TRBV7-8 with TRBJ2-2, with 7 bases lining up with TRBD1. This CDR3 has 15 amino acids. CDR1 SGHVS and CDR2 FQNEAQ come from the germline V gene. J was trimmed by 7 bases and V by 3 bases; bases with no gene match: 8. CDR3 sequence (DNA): TGTGCCAGCAGCTTCCTTAAAGGGGGCGTCGGGGAGCTGTTTTTT. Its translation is CASSFLKGGVGELFF.

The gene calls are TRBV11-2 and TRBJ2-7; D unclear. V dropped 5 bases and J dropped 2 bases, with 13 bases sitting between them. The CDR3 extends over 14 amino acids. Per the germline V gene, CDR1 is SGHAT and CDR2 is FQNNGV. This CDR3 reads CASSPTPGTYEQYF. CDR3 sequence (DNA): TGTGCCAGCAGCCCCACCCCAGGCACCTACGAGCAGTACTTC.

The CDR3 bases are TGTGCCTCGACGAGCGGGCAGGGGGGTAGCACAGATACGCAGTATTTT. Residues: CASTSGQGGSTDTQYF. The genes are TRBV10-3 and TRBJ2-3; D perhaps matches TRBD1 (7 bases). This CDR3 comprises 16 residues. The V and J ends lost 11 bases and 0 bases respectively, with 21 bases between them. The germline gives CDR1 ENHRY, CDR2 SYGVKD.

The CDR3 is CASSPPGGHYEQYF. For the CDR3, the DNA is TGCGCCAGCAGCCCCCCGGGGGGCCACTACGAGCAGTACTTC. The rearrangement uses TRBV4-1 and TRBJ2-7, with D possibly matching TRBD2 (7 bases). V gave up 4 bases and J gave up 3 bases, with 13 bases separating them. The CDR3 totals 14 residues. Germline V gene sequence: CDR1 MGHRA, CDR2 YSYEKL.

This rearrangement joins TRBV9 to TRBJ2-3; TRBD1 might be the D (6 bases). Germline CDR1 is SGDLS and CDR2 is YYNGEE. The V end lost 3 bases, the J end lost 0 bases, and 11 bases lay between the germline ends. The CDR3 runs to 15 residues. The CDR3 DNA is TGTGCCAGCAGCGGAATCGGACAGAGCACAGATACGCAGTATTTT. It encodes CASSGIGQSTDTQYF.

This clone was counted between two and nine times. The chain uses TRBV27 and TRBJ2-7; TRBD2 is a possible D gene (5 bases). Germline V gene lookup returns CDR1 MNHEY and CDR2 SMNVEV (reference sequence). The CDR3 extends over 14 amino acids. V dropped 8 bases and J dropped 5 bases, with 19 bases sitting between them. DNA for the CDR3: TGTGCCAGCTCTGAGCGGAGTCCGCCCCACGAGCAGTACTTC. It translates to CASSERSPPHEQYF.

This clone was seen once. CDR3 sequence reads: CASSSGTGSSGNTIYF. CDR3 DNA: TGTGCCAGCAGCTCCGGGACAGGGAGCTCTGGAAACACCATATATTTT. The chain recombines TRBV5-4 with TRBJ1-3; the match to TRBD1 covers 9 bases. The V and J ends lost 3 bases and 0 bases, in that order; junction bases with no gene match: 4. Per germline, CDR1 SGHNT and CDR2 YYREEE (reference sequence). This CDR3 comprises 16 residues.

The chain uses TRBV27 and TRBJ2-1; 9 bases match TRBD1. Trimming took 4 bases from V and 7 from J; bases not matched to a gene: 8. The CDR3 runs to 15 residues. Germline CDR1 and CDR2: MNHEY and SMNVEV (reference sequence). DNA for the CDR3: TGTGCCAGCAGTTCTCGGACAGGGGCCCTTAATGAGCAGTTCTTC. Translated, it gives CASSSRTGALNEQFF.

The CDR3, as DNA: TGTGCCAGCAGACTGACAGGGGCCACAGATACGCAGTATTTT. Encoded protein: CASRLTGATDTQYF. The V and J genes are TRBV14 and TRBJ2-3; 8 positions agree with TRBD1. V lost 6 bases to trimming and J lost 2 bases; unmatched junction nucleotides: 4. This CDR3 is 14 amino acids long. CDR1 is SGHDN and CDR2 is FVKESK in the germline V gene. Looking up the rest from reference TRBV14 and TRBJ2-3 gives the full variable domain: EAGVTQFPSHSVIEKGQTVTLRCDPISGHDNLYWYRRVMGKEIKFLLHFVKESKQDESGMPNNRFLAERTGGTYSTLKVQPAELEDSGVYFCASRLTGATDTQYFGPGTRLTVL.

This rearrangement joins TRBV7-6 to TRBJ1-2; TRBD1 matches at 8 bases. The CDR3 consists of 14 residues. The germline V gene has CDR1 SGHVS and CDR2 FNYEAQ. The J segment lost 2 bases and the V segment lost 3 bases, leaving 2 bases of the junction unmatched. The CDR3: CASSLRQGNYGYTF. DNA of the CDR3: TGTGCCAGCAGCTTGCGACAGGGGAACTATGGCTACACCTTC.

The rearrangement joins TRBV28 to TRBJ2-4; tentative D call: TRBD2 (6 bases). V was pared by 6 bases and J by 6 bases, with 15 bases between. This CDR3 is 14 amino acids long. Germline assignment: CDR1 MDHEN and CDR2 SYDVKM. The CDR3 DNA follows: TGTGCCAGCAGCCGGGAGTACGGCGGAAACATTCAGTACTTC. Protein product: CASSREYGGNIQYF.

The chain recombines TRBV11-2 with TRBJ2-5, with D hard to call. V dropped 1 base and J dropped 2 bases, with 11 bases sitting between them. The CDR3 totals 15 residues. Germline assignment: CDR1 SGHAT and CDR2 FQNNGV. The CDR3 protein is CASSLGRNLQETQYF. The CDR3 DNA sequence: TGTGCCAGCAGCTTAGGCAGGAACCTGCAAGAGACCCAGTACTTC.

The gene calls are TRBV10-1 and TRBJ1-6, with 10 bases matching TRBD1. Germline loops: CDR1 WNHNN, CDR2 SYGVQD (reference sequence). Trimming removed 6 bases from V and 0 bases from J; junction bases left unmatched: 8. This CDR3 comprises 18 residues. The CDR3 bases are TGCGCCAGCAGGAGACAGGGGGCCTTGAGCTCCTATAATTCACCCCTCCACTTT. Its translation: CASRRQGALSSYNSPLHF.

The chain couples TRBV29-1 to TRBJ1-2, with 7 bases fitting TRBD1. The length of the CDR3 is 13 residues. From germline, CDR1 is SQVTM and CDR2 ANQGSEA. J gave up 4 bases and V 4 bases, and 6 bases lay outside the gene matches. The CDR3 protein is CSVGDRDSYGYTF. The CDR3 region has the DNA TGCAGCGTTGGGGACCGGGACAGCTATGGCTACACCTTC.

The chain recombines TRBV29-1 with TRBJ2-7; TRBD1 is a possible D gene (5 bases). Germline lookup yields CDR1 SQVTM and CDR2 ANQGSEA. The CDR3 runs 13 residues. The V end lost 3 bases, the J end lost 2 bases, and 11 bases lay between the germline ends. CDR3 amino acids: CSVEGQEAYEQYF. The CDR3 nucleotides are TGCAGCGTTGAGGGGCAGGAAGCCTACGAGCAGTACTTC.

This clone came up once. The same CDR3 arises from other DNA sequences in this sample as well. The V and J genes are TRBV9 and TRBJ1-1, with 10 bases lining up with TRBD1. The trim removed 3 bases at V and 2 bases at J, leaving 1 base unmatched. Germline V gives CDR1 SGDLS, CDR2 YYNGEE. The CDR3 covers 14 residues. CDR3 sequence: CASSGQGANTEAFF. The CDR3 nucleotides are TGTGCCAGCAGCGGACAGGGGGCCAACACTGAAGCTTTCTTT.

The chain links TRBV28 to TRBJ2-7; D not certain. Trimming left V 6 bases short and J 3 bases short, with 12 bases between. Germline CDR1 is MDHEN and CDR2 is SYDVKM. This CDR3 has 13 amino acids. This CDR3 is CASSLNFVYEQYF. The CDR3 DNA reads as TGTGCCAGCAGCCTTAACTTCGTCTACGAGCAGTACTTC.

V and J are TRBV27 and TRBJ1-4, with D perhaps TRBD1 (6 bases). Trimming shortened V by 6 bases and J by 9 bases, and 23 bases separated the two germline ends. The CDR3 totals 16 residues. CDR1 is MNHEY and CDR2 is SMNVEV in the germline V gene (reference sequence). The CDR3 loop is CASSPNPNRVNQKLFF. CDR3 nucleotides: TGTGCCAGCAGCCCGAACCCTAACAGGGTAAATCAAAAACTGTTTTTT.